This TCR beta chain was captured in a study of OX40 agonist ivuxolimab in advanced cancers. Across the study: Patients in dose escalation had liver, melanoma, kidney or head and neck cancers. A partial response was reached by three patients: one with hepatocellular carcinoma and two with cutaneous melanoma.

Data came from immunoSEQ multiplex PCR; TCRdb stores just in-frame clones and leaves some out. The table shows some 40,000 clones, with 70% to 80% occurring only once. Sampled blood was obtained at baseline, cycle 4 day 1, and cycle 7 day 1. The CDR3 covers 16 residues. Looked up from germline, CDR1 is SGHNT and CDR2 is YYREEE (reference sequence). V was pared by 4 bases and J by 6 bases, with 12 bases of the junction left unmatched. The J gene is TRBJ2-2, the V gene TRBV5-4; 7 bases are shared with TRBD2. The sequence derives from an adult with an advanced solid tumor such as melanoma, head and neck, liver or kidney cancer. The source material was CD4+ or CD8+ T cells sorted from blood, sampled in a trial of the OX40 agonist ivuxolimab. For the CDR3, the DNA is TGTGCCAGCAGCCTGCGGGGCGGGAGCTTCTCCGGGGAGCTGTTTTTT. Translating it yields CASSLRGGSFSGELFF.